This TCR beta chain comes out of a study of blood T cells in healthy people across ages. Findings of the study overall: A roughly linear age-dependent decrease characterized TCR beta diversity per million T cells. With unsorted PBMCs, a conclusive comparison of naive versus antigen-experienced cells was not possible. Estimates of total diversity, which came from one million sequenced T cells, were considered to be underestimates.

This clonotype occurred a few times. Its antigen is as yet unknown. CDR3 length equals 14 residues. Trimming cost V 5 bases and J 12 bases, with 19 bases left between them. Germline values: CDR1 SNHLY, CDR2 FYNNEI. The authors ran a second PCR of 7 to 11 cycles using a sample-barcoded 5' primer and a J-beta primer mix. MiXCR, applied by TCRdb to the 5' RACE reads, yields one record per CDR3 protein. The sample shows roughly 680,000 distinct CDR3 sequences, under 65% of them seen only once. The V gene is TRBV2, the J gene TRBJ1-4; a possible D gene is TRBD1 (5 bases). Sequenced sample: blood. This sequence originates from a woman aged 80 or over in good health. The CDR3 spells CASSRTTSRGELFF. The CDR3 bases are TGTGCCAGCAGTCGAACTACCAGCAGAGGGGAACTGTTTTTT. The full variable domain, rest sourced from reference TRBV2 and TRBJ1-4, is EPEVTQTPSHQVTQMGQEVILRCVPISNHLYFYWYRQILGQKVEFLVSFYNNEISEKSEIFDDQFSVERPDGSNFTLKIRSTKLEDSAMYFCASSRTTSRGELFFGSGTQLSVL.